This T cell receptor beta chain was identified in a study of PD-L1 blockade in urothelial cancer. Notes on the study in general: Clones that were tumor-associated expanded more in the blood of durable-benefit patients at 3 weeks.

Turning to this clone: Its antigen is currently unknown.

Synthetic TCR analog templates were spiked into all PCRs individually. Some clones are missing from TCRdb's copy, which holds only in-frame ones; the method was immunoSEQ multiplex PCR. This sample has about 79,000 clones, with around 85% found just once. This sample's time point: pretreatment peripheral blood. Patient disease was locally advanced or metastatic urothelial carcinoma. Samples spanned pretreatment and treatment, with 1 to 8 time points per patient. V dropped 7 bases and J dropped 2 bases, with 8 bases sitting between them. Germline V CDR1 and CDR2: SEHNR, FQNEAQ (reference sequence). The CDR3 sequence is 12 residues long.

The sample was PBMCs, taken around atezolizumab (anti-PD-L1) treatment. The V call is TRBV7-9, the J call TRBJ1-1; no clear D. This TCR was recovered from a man aged 35-49 years with urothelial cancer. The CDR3 DNA follows: TGTGCCAGCACCCCCCATAACACTGAAGCTTTCTTT. Its translation: CASTPHNTEAFF.